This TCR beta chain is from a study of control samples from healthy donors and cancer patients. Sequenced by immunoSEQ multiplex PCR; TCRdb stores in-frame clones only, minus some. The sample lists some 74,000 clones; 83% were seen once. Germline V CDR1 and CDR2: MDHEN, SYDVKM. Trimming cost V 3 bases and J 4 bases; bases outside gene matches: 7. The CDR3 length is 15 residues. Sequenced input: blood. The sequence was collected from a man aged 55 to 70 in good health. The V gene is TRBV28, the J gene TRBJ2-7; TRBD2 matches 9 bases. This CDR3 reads CASSFGVTSGYEQYF. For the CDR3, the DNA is TGTGCCAGCAGTTTTGGGGTGACTAGCGGATACGAGCAGTACTTC. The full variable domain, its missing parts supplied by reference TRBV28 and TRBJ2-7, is DVKVTQSSRYLVKRTGEKVFLECVQDMDHENMFWYRQDPGLGLRLIYFSYDVKMKEKGDIPEGYSVSREKKERFSLILESASTNQTSMYLCASSFGVTSGYEQYFGPGTRLTVT.